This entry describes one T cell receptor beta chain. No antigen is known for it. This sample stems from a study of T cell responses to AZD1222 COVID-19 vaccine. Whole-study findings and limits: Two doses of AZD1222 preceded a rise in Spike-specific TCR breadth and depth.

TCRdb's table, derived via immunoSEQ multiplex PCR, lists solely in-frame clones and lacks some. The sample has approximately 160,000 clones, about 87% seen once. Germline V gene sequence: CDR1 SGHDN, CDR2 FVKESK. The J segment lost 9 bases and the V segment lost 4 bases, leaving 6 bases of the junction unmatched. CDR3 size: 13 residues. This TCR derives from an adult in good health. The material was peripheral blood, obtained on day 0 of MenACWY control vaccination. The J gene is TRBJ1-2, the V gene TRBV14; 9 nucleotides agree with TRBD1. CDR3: CASSPRQGDSYTF. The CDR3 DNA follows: TGTGCCAGCAGCCCCAGACAGGGGGATAGCTACACCTTC. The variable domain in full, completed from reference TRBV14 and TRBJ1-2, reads EAGVTQFPSHSVIEKGQTVTLRCDPISGHDNLYWYRRVMGKEIKFLLHFVKESKQDESGMPNNRFLAERTGGTYSTLKVQPAELEDSGVYFCASSPRQGDSYTFGSGTRLTVV.